Each of the 15 T cell receptor beta chains below was sequenced from the same sample in a study of blood T cell repertoires in COVID-19. Produced via immunoSEQ multiplex PCR; TCRdb's table is partial and in-frame only. Of 75,000 to 90,000 clones listed, around 86% are singletons. Sequenced material: peripheral blood. The receptors derive from a man in his fifties or sixties with active COVID-19.

Details on this clone: Other DNA sequences in this sample translate to the same CDR3. The chain carries TRBV7-6 and TRBJ1-2, with D tentatively TRBD1 (6 bases). Germline CDR1 reads SGHVS; CDR2 reads FNYEAQ. The V and J ends lost 5 bases and 2 bases respectively, with 9 bases between them. This CDR3 region has 13 residues. CDR3 loop: CASSPTGNYGYTF. DNA for the CDR3: TGTGCCAGCAGCCCAACAGGGAACTATGGCTACACCTTC.

V gene TRBV7-3 combines with J gene TRBJ2-4; D is perhaps TRBD2 (5 bases). The CDR3 is 13 residues long. Looked up from germline, CDR1 is SGHTA and CDR2 is FQGTGA. V gave up 5 bases and J gave up 10 bases, with 15 bases separating them. In DNA form, the CDR3 reads TGTGCCAGCAGCCCGCGAGGGTCATTAATTCAGTACTTC. The encoded protein is CASSPRGSLIQYF.

The V call is TRBV28, the J call TRBJ1-6; no definite D call. Trimming took off 6 bases at V and 0 bases at J, with 12 bases between the two ends. The CDR3 runs to 16 residues. CDR1 and CDR2 (germline): MDHEN, SYDVKM. The CDR3 spells CASRPYRSSYNSPLHF. CDR3 in DNA: TGTGCCAGCAGACCCTATAGGAGCTCCTATAATTCACCCCTCCACTTT.

The gene calls are TRBV7-9 and TRBJ1-1; the D gene is possibly TRBD1 (6 bases). The V end was cut by 5 bases, the J end by 7 bases, with 26 bases between. The CDR3 consists of 17 residues. Germline lookup yields CDR1 SEHNR and CDR2 FQNEAQ (reference sequence). In DNA form, the CDR3 reads TGTGCCAGCAGCCTCGAGGGCAGGGGTGGGCCTTTTGTTGAAGCTTTCTTT. This codes for CASSLEGRGGPFVEAFF.

This chain connects TRBV15 to TRBJ2-1; 13 bases map to TRBD2. CDR3 length: 16 residues. Germline CDR1 LNHNV, CDR2 YYDKDF (reference sequence). The J segment lost 4 bases and the V segment lost 5 bases, leaving 5 bases of the junction unmatched. CDR3 DNA sequence: TGTGCCACCAGCGGAATGGGACTAGCGGGATACAATGAGCAGTTCTTC. Its translation is CATSGMGLAGYNEQFF.

This clone was detected only a few times. The sample carries other DNA sequences with the same CDR3. The chain has TRBV18 and TRBJ1-1, with 9 bases identical to TRBD1. V trimming: 2 bases; J trimming: 5 bases; junction bases outside the gene matches: 3. CDR3 length: 14 residues. Germline V gives CDR1 KGHSH, CDR2 LQKENI. In DNA form, the CDR3 reads TGTGCCAGCTCACCAGGACAGGGGCGGACTGAAGCTTTCTTT. Protein sequence: CASSPGQGRTEAFF.

The chain recombines TRBV9 with TRBJ2-5; 7 bases line up with TRBD2. The CDR3 extends over 14 amino acids. Germline CDR1 is SGDLS and CDR2 is YYNGEE. Losses at the gene ends were 0 bases for V and 4 bases for J; bases not matched to a gene: 3. The CDR3 sequence is CASSVAPGGETQYF. CDR3 nucleotides: TGTGCCAGCAGCGTAGCCCCGGGAGGAGAGACCCAGTACTTC.

The V and J genes are TRBV5-4 and TRBJ2-7; the D gene is possibly TRBD2 (6 bases). The CDR3 has 14 amino acids. V was trimmed by 5 bases and J by 3 bases, leaving 15 bases between them. Germline V CDR1 and CDR2: SGHNT, YYREEE (reference sequence). The CDR3 bases are TGTGCCAGCAGGCCCCAGGAGGGCAGCTACGAGCAGTACTTC. Protein sequence: CASRPQEGSYEQYF.

The chain couples TRBV27 to TRBJ1-2; D possibly corresponds to TRBD1 (5 bases). The V gene's germline CDR1 is MNHEY and CDR2 SMNVEV (reference sequence). The CDR3 consists of 15 residues. Trimming took 0 bases from V and 3 from J, leaving 11 bases between them. The CDR3 coding sequence is TGTGCCAGCAGTTTATCGGTCACAGGTGACTATGGCTACACCTTC. This gives the protein CASSLSVTGDYGYTF.

V and J are TRBV5-4 and TRBJ2-3, with D possibly being TRBD1 (5 bases). Per germline, CDR1 SGHNT and CDR2 YYREEE (reference sequence). The CDR3 loop spans 12 amino acids. V lost 8 bases and J lost 2, with 9 bases in between. CDR3 in DNA: TGTGCCAGTAGACAGAACACAGATACGCAGTATTTT. This sequence encodes CASRQNTDTQYF.

The chain joins TRBV24-1 to TRBJ2-3, with D perhaps TRBD2 (8 bases). Trimming cost V 1 base and J 4 bases, with 14 bases left between them. Germline V gene data show CDR1 as KGHDR and CDR2 as SFDVKD. The CDR3 runs 16 residues. DNA of the CDR3: TGTGCCACCAGTGATTTTCGGGGGGGACAGCCAGATACGCAGTATTTT. The encoded protein is CATSDFRGGQPDTQYF.

The chain is built from TRBV6-5 and TRBJ1-5, with 8 bases lining up with TRBD1. From germline, CDR1 is MNHEY and CDR2 SVGAGI. Trimming at V came to 8 bases and at J to 6 bases, leaving 6 bases not matched to a gene. This CDR3 comprises 13 residues. The chain's CDR3 is CASSSGGVQPQHF. The CDR3 DNA reads TGTGCCAGCTCCTCAGGGGGCGTTCAGCCCCAGCATTTT.

V gene TRBV9 combines with J gene TRBJ2-1, with D perhaps matching TRBD1 (6 bases). This CDR3 is 14 amino acids long. The V gene lost 4 bases and the J gene lost 8 bases, with 16 bases spanning the gap. CDR1 and CDR2 (germline): SGDLS, YYNGEE. CDR3 residues: CASSSRGRGYEQFF. In DNA, the CDR3 is TGTGCCAGCAGCTCCCGAGGAAGGGGGTATGAGCAGTTCTTC.

This clone appeared once. This chain uses TRBV15 with TRBJ1-1; perhaps TRBD1 as D (5 bases). CDR1 is LNHNV, CDR2 YYDKDF, per germline (reference sequence). This CDR3 is built from 15 residues. Trimming cost V 3 bases and J 1 base, with 12 bases left between them. The CDR3 spells CATSSPRTGNTEAFF. CDR3 nucleotide sequence: TGTGCCACCAGCAGTCCTCGTACAGGGAACACTGAAGCTTTCTTT.

The chain joins TRBV7-2 to TRBJ2-5; D may be TRBD2 (6 bases). Germline V gene data show CDR1 as SGHTA and CDR2 as FQGNSA. The CDR3 loop spans 17 amino acids. The V and J ends lost 5 bases and 4 bases respectively, with 23 bases between them. CDR3 protein: CASSPGVRFGGGETQYF. The CDR3 bases are TGTGCCAGCAGCCCAGGAGTACGGTTCGGGGGTGGAGAGACCCAGTACTTC.